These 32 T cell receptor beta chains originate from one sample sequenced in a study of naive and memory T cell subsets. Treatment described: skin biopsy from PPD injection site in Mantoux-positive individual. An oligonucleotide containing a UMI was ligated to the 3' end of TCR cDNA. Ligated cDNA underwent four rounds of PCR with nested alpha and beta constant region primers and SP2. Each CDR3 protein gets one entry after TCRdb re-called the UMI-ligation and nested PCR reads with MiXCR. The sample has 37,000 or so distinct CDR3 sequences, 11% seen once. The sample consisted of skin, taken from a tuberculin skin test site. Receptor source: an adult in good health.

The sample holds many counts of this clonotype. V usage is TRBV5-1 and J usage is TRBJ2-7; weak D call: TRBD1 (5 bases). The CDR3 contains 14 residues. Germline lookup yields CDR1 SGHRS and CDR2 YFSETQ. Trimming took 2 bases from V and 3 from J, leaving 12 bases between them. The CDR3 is CASSFRQGNYEQYF. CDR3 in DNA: TGCGCCAGCAGCTTTAGGCAGGGAAACTACGAGCAGTACTTC.

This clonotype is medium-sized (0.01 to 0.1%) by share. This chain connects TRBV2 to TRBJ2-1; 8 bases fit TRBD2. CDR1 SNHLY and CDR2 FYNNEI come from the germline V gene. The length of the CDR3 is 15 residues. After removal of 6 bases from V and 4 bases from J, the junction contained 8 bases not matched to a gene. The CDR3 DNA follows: TGTGCCAGCAGAAGAAGCGGGAGTAGTTACAATGAGCAGTTCTTC. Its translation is CASRRSGSSYNEQFF.

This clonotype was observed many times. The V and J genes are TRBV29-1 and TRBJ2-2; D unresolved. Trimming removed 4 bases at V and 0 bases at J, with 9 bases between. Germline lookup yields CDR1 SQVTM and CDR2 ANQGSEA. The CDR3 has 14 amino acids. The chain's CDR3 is CSVALLTNTGELFF. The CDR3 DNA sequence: TGCAGCGTTGCCCTATTAACGAACACCGGGGAGCTGTTTTTT.

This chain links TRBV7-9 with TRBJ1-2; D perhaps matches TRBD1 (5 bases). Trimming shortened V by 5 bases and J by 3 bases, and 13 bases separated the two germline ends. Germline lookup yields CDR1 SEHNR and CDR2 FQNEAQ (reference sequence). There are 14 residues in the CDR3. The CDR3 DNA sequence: TGTGCCAGCAGCCCCGCTGGGACGGACTATGGCTACACCTTC. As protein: CASSPAGTDYGYTF.

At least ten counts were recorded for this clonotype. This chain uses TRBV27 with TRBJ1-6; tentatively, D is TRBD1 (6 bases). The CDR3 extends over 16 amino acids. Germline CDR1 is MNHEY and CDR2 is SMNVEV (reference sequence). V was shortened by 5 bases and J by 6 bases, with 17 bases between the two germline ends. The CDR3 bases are TGTGCCAGCAGTCCTCGACAGGTGCCGTTTAATTCACCCCTCCACTTT. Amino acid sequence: CASSPRQVPFNSPLHF.

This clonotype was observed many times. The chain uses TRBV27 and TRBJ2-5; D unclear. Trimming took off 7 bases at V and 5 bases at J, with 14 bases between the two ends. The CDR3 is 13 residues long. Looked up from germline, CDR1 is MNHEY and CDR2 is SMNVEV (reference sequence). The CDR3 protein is CASTKRIGETQYF. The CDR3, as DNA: TGTGCCAGCACCAAACGAATTGGGGAGACCCAGTACTTC.

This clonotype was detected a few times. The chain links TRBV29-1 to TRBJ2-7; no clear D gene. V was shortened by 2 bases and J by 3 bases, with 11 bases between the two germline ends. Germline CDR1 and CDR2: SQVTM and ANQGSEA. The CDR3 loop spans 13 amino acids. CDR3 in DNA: TGCAGCGTTGAAAGGCAGGACGACTACGAGCAGTACTTC. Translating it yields CSVERQDDYEQYF.

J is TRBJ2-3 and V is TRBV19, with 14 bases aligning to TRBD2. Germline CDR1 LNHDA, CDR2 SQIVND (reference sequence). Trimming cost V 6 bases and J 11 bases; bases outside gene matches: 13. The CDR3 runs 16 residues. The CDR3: CASSYQSSGLAGGQYF. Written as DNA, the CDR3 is TGTGCCAGTAGCTACCAGTCCAGCGGACTAGCGGGGGGGCAGTATTTT.

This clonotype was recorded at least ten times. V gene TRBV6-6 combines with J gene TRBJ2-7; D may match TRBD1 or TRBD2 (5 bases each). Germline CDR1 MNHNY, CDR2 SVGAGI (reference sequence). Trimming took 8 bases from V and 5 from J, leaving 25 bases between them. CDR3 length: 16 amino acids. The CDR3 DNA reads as TGTGCCAGCGGGCGACAGACTAATTCGTATTACAACGAGCAGTACTTC. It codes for CASGRQTNSYYNEQYF.

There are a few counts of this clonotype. The DNA of the CDR3 is TGTGCCAGCAGCCGGAACGTCGGGGGTAACTATGGCTACACCTTC. It is translated as CASSRNVGGNYGYTF. This sequence joins TRBV12-3 or TRBV12-4 and TRBJ1-2; possible D gene TRBD1, 5 bases. The CDR3 loop spans 15 amino acids. Trimming removed 6 bases at V and 1 base at J, with 15 bases between.

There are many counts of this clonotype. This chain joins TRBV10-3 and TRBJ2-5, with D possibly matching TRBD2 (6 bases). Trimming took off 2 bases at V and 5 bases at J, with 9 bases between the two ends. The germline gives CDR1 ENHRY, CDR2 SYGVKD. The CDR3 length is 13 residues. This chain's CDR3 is CAISEMGRETQYF. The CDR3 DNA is TGTGCCATCAGTGAGATGGGGAGGGAGACCCAGTACTTC.

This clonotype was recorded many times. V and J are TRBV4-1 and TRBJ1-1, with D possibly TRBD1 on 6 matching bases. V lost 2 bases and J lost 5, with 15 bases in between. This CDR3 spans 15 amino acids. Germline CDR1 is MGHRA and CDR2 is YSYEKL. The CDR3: CASSQMPGAGTEAFF. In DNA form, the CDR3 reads TGCGCCAGCAGCCAAATGCCGGGGGCCGGGACTGAAGCTTTCTTT.

For the CDR3, the DNA is TGCAGCGTTTATCCGGCCGAGTCCTACGAGCAGTACTTC. It specifies CSVYPAESYEQYF. The gene calls are TRBV29-1 and TRBJ2-7; D is undetermined. There are 13 residues in the CDR3. Trimming stripped 5 bases from V and 1 base from J, with 12 bases between. Germline lookup yields CDR1 SQVTM and CDR2 ANQGSEA.

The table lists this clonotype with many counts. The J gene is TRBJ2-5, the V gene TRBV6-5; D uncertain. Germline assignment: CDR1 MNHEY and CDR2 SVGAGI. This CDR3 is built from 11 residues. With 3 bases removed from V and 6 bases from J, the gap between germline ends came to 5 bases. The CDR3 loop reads CASSYLKTQYF. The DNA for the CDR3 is TGTGCCAGCAGTTATCTGAAGACCCAGTACTTC.

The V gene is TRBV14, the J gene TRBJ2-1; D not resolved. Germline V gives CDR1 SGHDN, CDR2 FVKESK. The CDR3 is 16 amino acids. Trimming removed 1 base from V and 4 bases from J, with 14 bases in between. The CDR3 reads CASSQVGPTRYNEQFF. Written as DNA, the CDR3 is TGTGCCAGCAGCCAAGTCGGACCAACCAGATACAATGAGCAGTTCTTC.

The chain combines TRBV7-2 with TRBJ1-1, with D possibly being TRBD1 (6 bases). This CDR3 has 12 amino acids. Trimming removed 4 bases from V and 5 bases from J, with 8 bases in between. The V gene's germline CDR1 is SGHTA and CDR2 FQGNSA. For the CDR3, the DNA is TGTGCCAGCAGCTCCCAGGGGACTGAAGCTTTCTTT. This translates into CASSSQGTEAFF.

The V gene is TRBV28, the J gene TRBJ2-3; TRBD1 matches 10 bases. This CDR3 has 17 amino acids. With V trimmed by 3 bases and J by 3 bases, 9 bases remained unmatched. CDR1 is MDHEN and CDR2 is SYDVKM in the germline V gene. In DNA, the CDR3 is TGTGCCAGCAGTTTTAGGACAGGGGGTGTAAGGACAGATACGCAGTATTTT. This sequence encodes CASSFRTGGVRTDTQYF.

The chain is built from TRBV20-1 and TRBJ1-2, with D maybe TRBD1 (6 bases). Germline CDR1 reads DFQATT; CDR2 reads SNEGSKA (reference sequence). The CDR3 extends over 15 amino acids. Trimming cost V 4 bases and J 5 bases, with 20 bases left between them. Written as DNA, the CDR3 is TGCAGTGCTATCGGGGAGGTCAGGGGCCAATATGGCTACACCTTC. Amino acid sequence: CSAIGEVRGQYGYTF.

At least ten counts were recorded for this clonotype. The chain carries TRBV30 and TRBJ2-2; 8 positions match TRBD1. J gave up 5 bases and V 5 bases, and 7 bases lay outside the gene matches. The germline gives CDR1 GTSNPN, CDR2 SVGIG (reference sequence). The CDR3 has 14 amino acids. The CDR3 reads CAWHGQGGTGELFF. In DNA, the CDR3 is TGTGCCTGGCACGGACAGGGAGGAACCGGGGAGCTGTTTTTT.

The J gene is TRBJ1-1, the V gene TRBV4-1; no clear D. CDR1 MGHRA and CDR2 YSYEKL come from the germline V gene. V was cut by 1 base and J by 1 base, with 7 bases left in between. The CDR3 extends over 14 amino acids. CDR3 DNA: TGCGCCAGCAGCCAAGTCGACGAGAACACTGAAGCTTTCTTT. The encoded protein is CASSQVDENTEAFF.

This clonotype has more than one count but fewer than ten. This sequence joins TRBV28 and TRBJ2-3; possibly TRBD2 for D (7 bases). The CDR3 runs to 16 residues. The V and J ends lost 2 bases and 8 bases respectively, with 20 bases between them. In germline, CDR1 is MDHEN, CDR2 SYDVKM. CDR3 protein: CASSLLRTRGGGTQYF. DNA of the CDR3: TGTGCCAGCAGTTTACTCCGGACTAGGGGGGGCGGTACGCAGTATTTT.

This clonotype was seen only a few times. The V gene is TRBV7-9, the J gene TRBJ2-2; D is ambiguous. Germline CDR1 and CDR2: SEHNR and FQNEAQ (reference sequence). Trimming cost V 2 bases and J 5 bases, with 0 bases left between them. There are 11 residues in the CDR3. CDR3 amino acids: CASSLTGELFF. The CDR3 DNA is TGTGCCAGCAGCTTAACCGGGGAGCTGTTTTTT.

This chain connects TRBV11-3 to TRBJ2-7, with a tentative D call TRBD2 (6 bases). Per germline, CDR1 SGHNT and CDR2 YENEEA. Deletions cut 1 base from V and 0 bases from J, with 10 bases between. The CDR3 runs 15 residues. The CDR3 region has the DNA TGTGCCAGCAGCTTAGGTAGCGGTAGCTCCTACGAGCAGTACTTC. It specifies CASSLGSGSSYEQYF.

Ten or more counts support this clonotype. Here the CDR3 reads CAISESLSYGYTF. The CDR3 DNA sequence: TGTGCCATCAGTGAGTCGCTTAGTTATGGCTACACCTTC. The chain employs TRBV10-3 and TRBJ1-2; D not resolved. This CDR3 comprises 13 residues. Germline V gene lookup returns CDR1 ENHRY and CDR2 SYGVKD. Trimming removed 0 bases from V and 5 bases from J, with 7 bases in between.

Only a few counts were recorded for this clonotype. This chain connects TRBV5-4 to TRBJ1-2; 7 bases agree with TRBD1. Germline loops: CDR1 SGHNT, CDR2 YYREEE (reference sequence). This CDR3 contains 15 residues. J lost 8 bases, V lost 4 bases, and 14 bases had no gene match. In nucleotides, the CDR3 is TGTGCCAGCAGCGCCAGGGGGGCAGGGTCGTCCGGCTACACCTTC. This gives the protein CASSARGAGSSGYTF. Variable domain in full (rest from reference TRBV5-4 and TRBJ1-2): ETGVTQSPTHLIKTRGQQVTLRCSSQSGHNTVSWYQQALGQGPQFIFQYYREEENGRGNFPPRFSGLQFPNYSSELNVNALELDDSALYLCASSARGAGSSGYTFGSGTRLTVV.

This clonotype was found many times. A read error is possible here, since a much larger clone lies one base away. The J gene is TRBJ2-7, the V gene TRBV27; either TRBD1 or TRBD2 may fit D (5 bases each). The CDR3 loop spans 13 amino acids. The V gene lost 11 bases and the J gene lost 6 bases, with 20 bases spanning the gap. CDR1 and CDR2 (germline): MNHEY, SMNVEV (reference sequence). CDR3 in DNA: TGTGCCTTTTCGGGACCAGGGATTTCCGAGCAGTACTTC. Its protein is CAFSGPGISEQYF.

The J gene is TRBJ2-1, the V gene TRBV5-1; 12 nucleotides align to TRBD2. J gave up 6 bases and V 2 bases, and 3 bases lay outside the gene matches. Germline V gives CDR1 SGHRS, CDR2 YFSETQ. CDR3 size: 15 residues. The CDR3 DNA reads TGCGCCAGCAGCTTAGGACTAGCGGGGCCCAATGAGCAGTTCTTC. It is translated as CASSLGLAGPNEQFF.

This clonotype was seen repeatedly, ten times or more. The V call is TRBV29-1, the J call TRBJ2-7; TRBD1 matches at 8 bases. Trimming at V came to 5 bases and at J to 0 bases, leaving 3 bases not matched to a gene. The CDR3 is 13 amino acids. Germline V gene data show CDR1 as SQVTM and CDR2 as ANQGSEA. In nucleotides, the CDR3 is TGCAGCGTTAAGACAGGGGACTCCTACGAGCAGTACTTC. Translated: CSVKTGDSYEQYF.

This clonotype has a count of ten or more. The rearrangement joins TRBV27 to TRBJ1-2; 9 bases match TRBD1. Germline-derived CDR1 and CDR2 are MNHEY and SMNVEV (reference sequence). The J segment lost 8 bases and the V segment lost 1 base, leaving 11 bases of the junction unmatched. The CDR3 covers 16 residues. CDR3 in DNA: TGTGCCAGCAGTTTATGGGGGGGACAGGGAGGTGAGGGCTACACCTTC. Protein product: CASSLWGGQGGEGYTF.

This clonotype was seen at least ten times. The CDR3 is CSARPASGRATGELFF. DNA for the CDR3: TGCAGTGCTAGACCCGCTAGCGGGAGGGCCACCGGGGAGCTGTTTTTT. The chain joins TRBV20-1 to TRBJ2-2; 12 positions match TRBD2. Germline CDR1 reads DFQATT; CDR2 reads SNEGSKA (reference sequence). The length of the CDR3 is 16 residues. The V gene end was trimmed by 2 bases and the J gene end by 4 bases; junction bases not matched to a gene: 5.

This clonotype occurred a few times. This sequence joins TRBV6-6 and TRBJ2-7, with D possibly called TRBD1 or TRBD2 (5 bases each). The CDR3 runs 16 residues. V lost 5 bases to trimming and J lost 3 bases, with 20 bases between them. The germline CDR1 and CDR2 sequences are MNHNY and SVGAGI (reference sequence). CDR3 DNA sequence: TGTGCCAGCAGTACGACGGGGACCCCCGAGATCTACGAGCAGTACTTC. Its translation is CASSTTGTPEIYEQYF.

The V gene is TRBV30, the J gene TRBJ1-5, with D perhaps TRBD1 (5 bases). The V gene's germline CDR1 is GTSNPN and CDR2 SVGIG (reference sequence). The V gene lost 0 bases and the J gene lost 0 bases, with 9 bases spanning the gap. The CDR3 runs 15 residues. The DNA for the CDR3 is TGTGCCTGGAGTGTAGGAGGGACTAGCAATCAGCCCCAGCATTTT. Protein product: CAWSVGGTSNQPQHF. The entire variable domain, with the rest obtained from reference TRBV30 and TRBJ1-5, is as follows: SQTIHQWPATLVQPVGSPLSLECTVEGTSNPNLYWYRQAAGRGLQLLFYSVGIGQISSEVPQNLSASRPQDRQFILSSKKLLLSDSGFYLCAWSVGGTSNQPQHFGDGTRLSIL.